One sample yielded the 4 T cell receptor beta chains listed below, sequenced in a study of shared clonotypes between healthy human individuals. Clones were sequenced by immunoSEQ multiplex PCR, and TCRdb holds only the in-frame ones, with some missing. Found here are some 1,900,000 clones, less than 95% of them singletons; the top ten hold 0.95% to 1.5%. Selected positively for CCR7 and CD45RO-negative, naive CD8 cells excluded terminally differentiated effector memory CD45RA+ cells. What was sequenced was naive CD8+ T cells sorted from blood. The receptors shown here come from a man aged 18 to 30 in good health.

A note on this clone: At the DNA level, this CDR3 is encoded by other sequences in the same sample as well. The CDR3 protein is CASSLSSGYEQYF. Written as DNA, the CDR3 is TGTGCCAGCAGTTTAAGTTCCGGGTACGAGCAGTACTTC. This chain links TRBV27 with TRBJ2-7, with no clear D. Germline V gives CDR1 MNHEY, CDR2 SMNVEV (reference sequence). With 2 bases removed from V and 4 bases from J, the gap between germline ends came to 9 bases. CDR3 length equals 13 residues.

The chain uses TRBV7-8 and TRBJ2-5, with D perhaps assigned TRBD1 or TRBD2 (5 bases each). The CDR3 length is 15 residues. The V gene lost 3 bases and the J gene lost 1 base, with 12 bases spanning the gap. CDR1 SGHVS and CDR2 FQNEAQ come from the germline V gene. The CDR3 is CASSFALGVQETQYF. The CDR3 DNA sequence: TGTGCCAGCAGCTTTGCACTGGGGGTCCAAGAGACCCAGTACTTC.

The chain carries TRBV7-6 and TRBJ2-7; D perhaps matches TRBD2 (5 bases). Trimming cost V 5 bases and J 3 bases, with 14 bases left between them. Germline V lookup: CDR1 SGHVS, CDR2 FNYEAQ. CDR3 length equals 14 residues. The CDR3 DNA follows: TGTGCCAGCAGCCCGGACGGGAATCGCTACGAGCAGTACTTC. It specifies CASSPDGNRYEQYF.

The rearrangement joins TRBV15 to TRBJ2-2; D unclear. Trimming shortened V by 2 bases and J by 4 bases, and 8 bases separated the two germline ends. Germline values: CDR1 LNHNV, CDR2 YYDKDF (reference sequence). CDR3 size: 14 residues. CDR3 loop: CATSRWVGTGELFF. The CDR3 bases are TGTGCCACCAGCAGATGGGTTGGCACCGGGGAGCTGTTTTTT.